Reported below is one TCR beta chain. These data are taken from a study of blood T cell repertoires in COVID-19. Turning to the study itself: Material from acute and convalescent COVID-19 was sourced from the United States, Italy and Spain. In each case, the material was cDNA or gDNA derived from T cells, B-cell-depleted T cells, or PBMCs.

The length of the CDR3 is 15 residues. After removal of 5 bases from V and 6 bases from J, the junction contained 6 bases not matched to a gene. The germline CDR1 and CDR2 sequences are LGHDT and YNNKEL (reference sequence). As originally analysed: Estimates of nucleated cell counts were drawn from the amplification of reference gene primers. The repertoire was sequenced with immunoSEQ multiplex PCR; TCRdb's copy has only in-frame clones and lacks some. V and J calls and clone size are as listed in that table; D and trimming were resolved from the DNA. In the table there are some 150,000 clones, about four fifths of which are singletons.

This receptor was obtained from a human donor in a cohort sampled during active COVID-19. This chain links TRBV3-1 (or the pseudogene TRBV3-2) with TRBJ2-1; 11 bases align to TRBD2. Sample: peripheral blood. The CDR3 here is CASSELAGAINEQFF. The CDR3 DNA follows: TGTGCCAGCAGCGAACTAGCGGGAGCGATCAATGAGCAGTTCTTC.